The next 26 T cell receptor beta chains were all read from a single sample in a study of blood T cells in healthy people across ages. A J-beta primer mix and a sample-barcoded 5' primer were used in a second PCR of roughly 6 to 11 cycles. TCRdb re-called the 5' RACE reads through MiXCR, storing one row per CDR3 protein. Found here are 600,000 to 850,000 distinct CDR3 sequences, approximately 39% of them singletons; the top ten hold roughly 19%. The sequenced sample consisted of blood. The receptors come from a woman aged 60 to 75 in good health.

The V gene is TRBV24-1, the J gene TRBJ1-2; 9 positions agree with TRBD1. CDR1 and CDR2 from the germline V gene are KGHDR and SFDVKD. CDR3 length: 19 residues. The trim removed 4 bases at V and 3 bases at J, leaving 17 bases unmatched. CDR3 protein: CATSDMTGGATHPYYGYTF. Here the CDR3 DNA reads TGTGCCACCAGTGACATGACAGGGGGTGCCACCCACCCCTACTATGGCTACACCTTC.

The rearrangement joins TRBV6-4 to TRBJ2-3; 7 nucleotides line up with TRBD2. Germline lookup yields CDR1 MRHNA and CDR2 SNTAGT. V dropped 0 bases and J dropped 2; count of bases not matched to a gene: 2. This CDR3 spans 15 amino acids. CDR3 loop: CASSDSGLFTDTQYF. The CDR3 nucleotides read TGTGCCAGCAGTGACTCGGGACTATTCACAGATACGCAGTATTTT.

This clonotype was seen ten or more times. The CDR3 reads CASSFRTSGGLNEQFF. The CDR3, as DNA: TGCGCCAGCAGCTTCCGGACTAGCGGGGGCCTAAATGAGCAGTTCTTC. The chain joins TRBV5-1 to TRBJ2-1; 13 nucleotides match TRBD2. The junction had 6 bases not matched to a gene; V was cut back by 2 bases and J by 7 bases. CDR3 size: 16 residues. From germline, CDR1 is SGHRS and CDR2 YFSETQ. Full variable domain (outside the CDR3, taken from reference TRBV5-1 and TRBJ2-1): KAGVTQTPRYLIKTRGQQVTLSCSPISGHRSVSWYQQTPGQGLQFLFEYFSETQRNKGNFPGRFSGRQFSNSRSEMNVSTLELGDSALYLCASSFRTSGGLNEQFFGPGTRLTVL.

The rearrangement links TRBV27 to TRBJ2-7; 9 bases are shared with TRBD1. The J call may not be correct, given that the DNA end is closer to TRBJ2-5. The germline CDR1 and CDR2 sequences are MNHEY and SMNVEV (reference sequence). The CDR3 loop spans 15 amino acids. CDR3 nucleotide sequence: TGTGCCAGCAGTTCCTTGGGACAGGGTGTCAAGACCCAGTACTTC. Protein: CASSSLGQGVKTQYF.

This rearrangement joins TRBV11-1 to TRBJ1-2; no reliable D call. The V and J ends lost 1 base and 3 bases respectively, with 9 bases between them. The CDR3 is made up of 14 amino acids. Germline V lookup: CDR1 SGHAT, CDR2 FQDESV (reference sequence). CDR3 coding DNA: TGTGCCAGCAGCTTAGGAGGACCGGACTATGGCTACACCTTC. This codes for CASSLGGPDYGYTF.

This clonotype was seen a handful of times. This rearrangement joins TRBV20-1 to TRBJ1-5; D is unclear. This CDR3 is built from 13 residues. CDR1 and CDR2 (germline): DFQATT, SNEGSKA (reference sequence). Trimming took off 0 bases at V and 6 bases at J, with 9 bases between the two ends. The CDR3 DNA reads TGCAGTGCTAGAGAAGGACGGCTTCAGCCCCAGCATTTT. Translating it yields CSAREGRLQPQHF.

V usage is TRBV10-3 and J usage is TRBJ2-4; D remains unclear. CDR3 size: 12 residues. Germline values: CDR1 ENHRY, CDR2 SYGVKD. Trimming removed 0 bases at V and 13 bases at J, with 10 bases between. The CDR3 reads CAISESRTTQYF. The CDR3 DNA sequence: TGTGCCATCAGTGAGTCGAGGACCACACAGTACTTC.

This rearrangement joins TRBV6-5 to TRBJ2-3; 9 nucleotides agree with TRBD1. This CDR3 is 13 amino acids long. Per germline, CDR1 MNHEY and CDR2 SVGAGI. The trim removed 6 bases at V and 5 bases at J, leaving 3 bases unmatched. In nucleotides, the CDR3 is TGTGCCAGCAGCGACAGGGGGGTAGATACGCAGTATTTT. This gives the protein CASSDRGVDTQYF.

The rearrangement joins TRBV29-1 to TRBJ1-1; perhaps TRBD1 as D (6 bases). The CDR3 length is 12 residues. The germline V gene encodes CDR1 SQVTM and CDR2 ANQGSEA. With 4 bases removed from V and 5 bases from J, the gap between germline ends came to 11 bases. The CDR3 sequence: CSVAGDVTEAFF. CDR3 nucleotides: TGCAGCGTTGCAGGGGATGTAACTGAAGCTTTCTTT.

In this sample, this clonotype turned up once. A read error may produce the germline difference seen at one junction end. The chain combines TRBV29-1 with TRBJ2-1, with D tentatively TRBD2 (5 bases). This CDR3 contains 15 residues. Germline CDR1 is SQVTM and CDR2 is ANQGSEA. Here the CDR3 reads CSVEVRGSSYSEQFF. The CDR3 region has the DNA TGCAGCGTTGAAGTGCGAGGGAGCTCCTACAGTGAGCAGTTCTTC.

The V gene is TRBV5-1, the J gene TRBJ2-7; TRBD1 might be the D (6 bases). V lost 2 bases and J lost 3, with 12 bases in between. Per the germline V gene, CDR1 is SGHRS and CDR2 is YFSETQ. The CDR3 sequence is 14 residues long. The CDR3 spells CASSFTGQLYEQYF. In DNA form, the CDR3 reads TGCGCCAGCAGCTTTACAGGGCAACTCTACGAGCAGTACTTC.

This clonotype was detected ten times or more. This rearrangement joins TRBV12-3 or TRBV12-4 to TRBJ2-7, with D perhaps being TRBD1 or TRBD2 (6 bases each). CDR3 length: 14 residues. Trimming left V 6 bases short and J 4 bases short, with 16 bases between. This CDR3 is CASSPERGAYEQYF. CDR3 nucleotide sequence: TGTGCCAGCAGCCCCGAAAGGGGGGCATACGAGCAGTACTTC.

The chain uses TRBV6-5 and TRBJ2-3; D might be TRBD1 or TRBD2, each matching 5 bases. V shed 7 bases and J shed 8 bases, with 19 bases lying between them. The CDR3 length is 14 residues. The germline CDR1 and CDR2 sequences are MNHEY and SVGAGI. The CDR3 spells CASKGPHNAGTQYF. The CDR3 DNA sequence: TGTGCCAGCAAGGGACCCCATAACGCGGGTACGCAGTATTTT.

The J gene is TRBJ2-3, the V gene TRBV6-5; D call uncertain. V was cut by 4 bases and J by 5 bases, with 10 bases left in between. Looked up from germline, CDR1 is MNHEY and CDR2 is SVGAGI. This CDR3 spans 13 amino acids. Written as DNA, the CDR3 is TGTGCCAGCAGTTTCAAGGGTGGAGATACGCAGTATTTT. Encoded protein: CASSFKGGDTQYF.

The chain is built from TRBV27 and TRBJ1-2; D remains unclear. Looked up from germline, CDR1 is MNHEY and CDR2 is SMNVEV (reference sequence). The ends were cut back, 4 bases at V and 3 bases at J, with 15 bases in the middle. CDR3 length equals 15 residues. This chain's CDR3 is CASSWSMGGHYGYTF. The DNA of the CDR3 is TGTGCCAGCAGTTGGTCCATGGGTGGTCACTATGGCTACACCTTC.

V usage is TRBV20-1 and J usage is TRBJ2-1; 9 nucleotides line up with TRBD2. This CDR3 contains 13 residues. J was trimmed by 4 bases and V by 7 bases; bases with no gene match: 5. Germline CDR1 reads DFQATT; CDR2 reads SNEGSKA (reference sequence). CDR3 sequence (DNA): TGCAGTGGGGATAGCGGGAGATACAATGAGCAGTTCTTC. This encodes CSGDSGRYNEQFF.

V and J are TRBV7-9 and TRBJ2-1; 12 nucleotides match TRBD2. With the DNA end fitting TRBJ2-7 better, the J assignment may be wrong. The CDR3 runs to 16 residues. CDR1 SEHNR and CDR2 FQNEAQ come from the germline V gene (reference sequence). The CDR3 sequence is CASSSGTSGPYNEQYF. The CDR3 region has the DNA TGTGCCAGCAGCTCCGGGACTAGCGGGCCTTACAATGAGCAGTACTTC.

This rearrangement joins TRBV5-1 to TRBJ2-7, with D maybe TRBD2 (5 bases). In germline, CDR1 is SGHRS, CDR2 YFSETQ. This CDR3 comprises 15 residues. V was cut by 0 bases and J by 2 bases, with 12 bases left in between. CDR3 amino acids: CASSLAAGAAYEQYF. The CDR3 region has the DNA TGCGCCAGCAGCTTGGCGGCAGGAGCGGCCTACGAGCAGTACTTC.

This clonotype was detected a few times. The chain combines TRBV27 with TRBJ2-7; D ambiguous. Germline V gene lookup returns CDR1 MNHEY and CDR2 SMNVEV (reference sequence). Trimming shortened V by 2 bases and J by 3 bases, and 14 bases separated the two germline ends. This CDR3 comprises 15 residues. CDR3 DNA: TGTGCCAGCAGTTTAGAACCCCGGCAGAGCTACGAGCAGTACTTC. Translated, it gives CASSLEPRQSYEQYF.

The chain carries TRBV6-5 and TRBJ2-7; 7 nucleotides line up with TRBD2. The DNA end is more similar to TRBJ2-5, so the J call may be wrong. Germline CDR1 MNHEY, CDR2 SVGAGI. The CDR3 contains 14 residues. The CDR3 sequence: CASSRDYLKETQYF. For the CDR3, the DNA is TGTGCCAGCAGCCGGGACTACCTGAAAGAGACCCAGTACTTC.

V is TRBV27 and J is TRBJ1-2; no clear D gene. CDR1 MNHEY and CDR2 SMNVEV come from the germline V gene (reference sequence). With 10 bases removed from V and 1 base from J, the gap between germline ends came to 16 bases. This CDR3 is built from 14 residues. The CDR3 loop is CATSLTFLNYGYTF. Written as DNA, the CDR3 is TGTGCCACCTCCTTGACATTCCTTAACTATGGCTACACCTTC.

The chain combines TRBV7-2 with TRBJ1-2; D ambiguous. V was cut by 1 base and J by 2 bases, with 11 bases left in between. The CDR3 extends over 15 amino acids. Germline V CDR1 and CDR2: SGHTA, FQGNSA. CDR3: CASSLGAVVNYGYTF. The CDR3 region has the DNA TGTGCCAGCAGCTTAGGCGCGGTTGTGAACTATGGCTACACCTTC.

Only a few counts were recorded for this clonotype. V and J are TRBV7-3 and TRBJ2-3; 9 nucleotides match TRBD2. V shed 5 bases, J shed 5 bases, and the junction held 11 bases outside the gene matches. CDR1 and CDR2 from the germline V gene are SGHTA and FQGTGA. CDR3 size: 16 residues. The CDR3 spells CASSPQQRGAGDTQYF. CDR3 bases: TGTGCCAGCAGCCCTCAACAGCGGGGGGCGGGAGATACGCAGTATTTT. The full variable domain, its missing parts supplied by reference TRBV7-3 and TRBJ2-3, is GAGVSQTPSNKVTEKGKYVELRCDPISGHTALYWYRQSLGQGPEFLIYFQGTGAADDSGLPNDRFFAVRPEGSVSTLKIQRTERGDSAVYLCASSPQQRGAGDTQYFGPGTRLTVL.

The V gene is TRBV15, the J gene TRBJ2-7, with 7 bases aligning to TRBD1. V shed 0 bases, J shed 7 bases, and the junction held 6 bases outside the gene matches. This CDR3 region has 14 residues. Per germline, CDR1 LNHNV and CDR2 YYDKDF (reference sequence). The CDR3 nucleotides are TGTGCCACCAGCAGAGAAGGGGACAGCCATGAGCAGTACTTC. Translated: CATSREGDSHEQYF.

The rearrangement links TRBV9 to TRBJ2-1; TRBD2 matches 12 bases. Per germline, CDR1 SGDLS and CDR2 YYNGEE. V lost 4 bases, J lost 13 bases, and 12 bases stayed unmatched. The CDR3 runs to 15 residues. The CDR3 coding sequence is TGTGCCAGCAGCCCCAGACTAGCGGGAGAAGAGACCCAGTTCTTC. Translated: CASSPRLAGEETQFF.

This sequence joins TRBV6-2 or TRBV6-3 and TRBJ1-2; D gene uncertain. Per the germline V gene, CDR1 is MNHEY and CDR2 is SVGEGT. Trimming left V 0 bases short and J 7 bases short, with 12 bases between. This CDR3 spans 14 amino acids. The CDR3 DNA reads TGTGCCAGCAGTTACTCGGCAGCGTTCTCTGGCTACACCTTC. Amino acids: CASSYSAAFSGYTF.